The 4 T cell receptor beta chains listed next were all sequenced from one sample in a study of cytomegalovirus exposure and HLA in healthy donors. PCR involved 60 Vbeta and 13 Jbeta primers. Here immunoSEQ multiplex PCR was the method, and the copy in TCRdb shows in-frame clones only, minus some. The repertoire holds under 250,000 clones, with around 85% as singletons. Material for sequencing was PBMCs. Receptors originate from a man aged 45-65 years in good health and CMV-seronegative.

A word on this clone: Other DNA sequences of this sample code for an identical CDR3. The chain recombines TRBV15 with TRBJ2-5, with no clear D. Germline CDR1 LNHNV, CDR2 YYDKDF (reference sequence). The CDR3 covers 13 residues. V lost 0 bases to trimming and J lost 7 bases, with 9 bases between them. The DNA for the CDR3 is TGTGCCACCAGCAGAGATCCGACGGGGACCCAGTACTTC. This sequence encodes CATSRDPTGTQYF. Full variable domain (remainder filled in from reference TRBV15 and TRBJ2-5): DAMVIQNPRYQVTQFGKPVTLSCSQTLNHNVMYWYQQKSSQAPKLLFHYYDKDFNNEADTPDNFQSRRPNTSFCFLDIRSPGLGDTAMYLCATSRDPTGTQYFGPGTRLLVL.

The V gene is TRBV2, the J gene TRBJ1-3, with D possibly matching TRBD1 (6 bases). The CDR3 length is 17 residues. Germline V gives CDR1 SNHLY, CDR2 FYNNEI. Trimming shortened V by 2 bases and J by 0 bases, and 14 bases separated the two germline ends. CDR3 sequence: CASSEPSRGISGNTIYF. As DNA, the CDR3 is TGTGCCAGCAGTGAACCGAGCAGGGGCATCTCTGGAAACACCATATATTTT.

The chain carries TRBV6-1 and TRBJ1-2; a possible D gene is TRBD1 (6 bases). This CDR3 comprises 13 residues. Germline V gives CDR1 MNHNS, CDR2 SASEGT. V lost 9 bases and J lost 4, with 15 bases in between. CDR3 protein: CASTYRVVYGYTF. CDR3 sequence (DNA): TGTGCCAGTACTTACAGGGTAGTCTATGGCTACACCTTC.

V and J are TRBV4-2 and TRBJ1-5; D not resolved. V gave up 3 bases and J gave up 4 bases, with 10 bases separating them. CDR1 LGHNA and CDR2 YNFKEQ come from the germline V gene. The CDR3 has 14 residues. The CDR3 DNA is TGTGCCAGCAGCCAGACACAAGTGAATCAGCCCCAGCATTTT. Residues: CASSQTQVNQPQHF.